The rows below give T cell receptor beta chains drawn from one sample of a study of cytomegalovirus exposure and HLA in healthy donors. Profiling relied on immunoSEQ multiplex PCR, and the TCRdb table lists in-frame clones only, not all of them. The sample comprises 150,000 to 200,000 clones, 65% to 80% of which are singletons, and approximately 4.4% rests with the top ten. The material sequenced was PBMCs. These receptors all stem from a man between 18 and 35 years old in good health and CMV-seropositive. The CDR3 runs from the conserved cysteine through the conserved F or W. Only part of the rows carry a size: once, few, many, or a class if the clone is expanded.

V gene | clone size | CDR3 protein
TRBV4-2 | - | CASEREWGGELFF
TRBV7-2 | - | CASSLAAGDQPQHF
TRBV4-1 | - | CASSQETEQSYNEQFF
TRBV14 | - | CASSQAGVSDTQYF
TRBV6-6 | - | CASSYLQGSSYNEQFF
TRBV30 | - | CAWSLANQPQHF
TRBV5-6 | few | CASSALKLASWDEQFF
TRBV7-8 | - | CASSLAALGVNQPQHF
TRBV5-4 | - | CASSLRLEQQFF
TRBV15 | - | CATSRSDDSSVMGYTF
TRBV6-5 | - | CASSYSMDSNYGYTF
TRBV5-1 | - | CASSLVPGQGARSTEAFF
TRBV18 | - | CASSPGRGGDTEAFF
TRBV7-2 | - | CASSLASNHNEQFF
TRBV5-4 | - | CASSWDRAGEKLFF
TRBV5-1 | - | CASSLAEGARGYTF
TRBV18 | - | CASSPIGGNNQPQHF
TRBV5-1 | few | CASSFWGPGDTQYF
TRBV6-5 | - | CASSLAGQGFLQAFF
TRBV4-2 | - | CASSQDGTGRNTDTQYF
TRBV19 | - | CASSIAGRFNEKLFF
TRBV25-1 | - | CASSENPGQGEENTIYF
TRBV28 | - | CASRLGQAGNTIYF
TRBV18 | - | CASSPPNTGGASGYTF
TRBV28 | - | CASDRGPSGYTF
TRBV14 | - | CASSLSTEAFF
TRBV10-3 | - | CAISESGGVGMKRFF
TRBV5-1 | - | CASSPDRGRETQYF
TRBV7-8 | few | CASTIGGTGLSDTQYF
TRBV2 | - | CASTGTSGNTIYF
TRBV18 | few | CASSEGQTQNTIYF
TRBV5-5 | few | CASSFLLQGNSPLHF
TRBV30 | once | CAWSNSGRDTGELFF
TRBV5-6 | - | CASSFDAGGGYGYTF
TRBV29-1 | - | CSVAGTSGTGNNEQFF
TRBV25-1 | few | CASSEYGRTNEKLFF
TRBV6-1 | - | CASSETGEGYTF
TRBV5-1 | - | CASTGTRGDTQYF
TRBV6-6 | - | CASNRQGDRGYTF
TRBV29-1 | - | CSVGRQKTNYGYTF
TRBV9 | - | CASSETLISSSPGELFF